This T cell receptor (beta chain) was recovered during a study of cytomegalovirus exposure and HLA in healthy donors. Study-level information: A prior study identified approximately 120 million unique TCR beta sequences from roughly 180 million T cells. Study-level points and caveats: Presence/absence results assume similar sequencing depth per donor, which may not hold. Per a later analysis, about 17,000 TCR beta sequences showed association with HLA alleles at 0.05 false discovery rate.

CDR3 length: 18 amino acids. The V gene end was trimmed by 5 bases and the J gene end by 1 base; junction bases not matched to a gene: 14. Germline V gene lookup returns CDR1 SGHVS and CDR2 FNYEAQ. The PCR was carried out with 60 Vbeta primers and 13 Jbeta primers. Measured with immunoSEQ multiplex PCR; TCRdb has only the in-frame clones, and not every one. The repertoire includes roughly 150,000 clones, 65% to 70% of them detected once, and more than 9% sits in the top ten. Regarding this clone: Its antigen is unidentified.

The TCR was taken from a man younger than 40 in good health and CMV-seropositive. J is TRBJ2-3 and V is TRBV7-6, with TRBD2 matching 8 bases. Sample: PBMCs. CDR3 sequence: CASSIRPRGSGGTDTQYF. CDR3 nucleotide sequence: TGTGCCAGCAGCATCCGACCTCGAGGTAGCGGGGGCACAGATACGCAGTATTTT.